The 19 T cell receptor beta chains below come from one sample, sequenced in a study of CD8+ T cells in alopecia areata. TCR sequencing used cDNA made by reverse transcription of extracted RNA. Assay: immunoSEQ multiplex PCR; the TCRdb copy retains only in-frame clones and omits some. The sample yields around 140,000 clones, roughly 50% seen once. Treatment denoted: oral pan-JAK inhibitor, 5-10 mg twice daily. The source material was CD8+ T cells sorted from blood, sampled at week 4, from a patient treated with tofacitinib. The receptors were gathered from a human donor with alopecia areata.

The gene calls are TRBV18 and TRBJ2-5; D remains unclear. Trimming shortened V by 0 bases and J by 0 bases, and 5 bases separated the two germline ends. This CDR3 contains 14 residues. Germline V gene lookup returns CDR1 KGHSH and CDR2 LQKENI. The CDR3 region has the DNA TGTGCCAGCTCACCACCGTACAACCAAGAGACCCAGTACTTC. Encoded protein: CASSPPYNQETQYF.

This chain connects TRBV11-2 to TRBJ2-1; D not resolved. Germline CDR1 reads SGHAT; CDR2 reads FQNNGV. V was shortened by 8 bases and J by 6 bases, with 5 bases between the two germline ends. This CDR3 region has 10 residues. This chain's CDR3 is CASASNEQFF. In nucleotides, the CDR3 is TGTGCCAGCGCGTCCAATGAGCAGTTCTTC.

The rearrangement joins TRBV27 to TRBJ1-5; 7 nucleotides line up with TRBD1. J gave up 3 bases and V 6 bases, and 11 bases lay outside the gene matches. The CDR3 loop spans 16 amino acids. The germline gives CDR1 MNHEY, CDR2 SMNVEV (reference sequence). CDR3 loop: CASRPVKGADNQPQHF. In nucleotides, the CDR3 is TGTGCCAGCAGACCGGTGAAGGGGGCCGACAATCAGCCCCAGCATTTT.

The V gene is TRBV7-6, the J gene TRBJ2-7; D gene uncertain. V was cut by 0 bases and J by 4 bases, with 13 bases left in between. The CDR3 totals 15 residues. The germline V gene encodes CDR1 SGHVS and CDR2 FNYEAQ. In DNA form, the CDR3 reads TGTGCCAGCAGCTTAGCGGCGGATAACCCTTACGAGCAGTACTTC. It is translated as CASSLAADNPYEQYF.

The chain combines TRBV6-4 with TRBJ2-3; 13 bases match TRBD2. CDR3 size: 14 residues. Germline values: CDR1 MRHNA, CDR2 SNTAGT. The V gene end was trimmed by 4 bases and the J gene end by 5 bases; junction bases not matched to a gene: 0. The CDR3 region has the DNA TGTGCCAGCAGTGGACTAGCGGGGGGAGATACGCAGTATTTT. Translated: CASSGLAGGDTQYF.

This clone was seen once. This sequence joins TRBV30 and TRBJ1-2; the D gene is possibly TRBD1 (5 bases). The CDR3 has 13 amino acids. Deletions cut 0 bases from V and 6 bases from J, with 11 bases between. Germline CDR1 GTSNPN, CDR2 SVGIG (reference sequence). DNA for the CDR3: TGTGCCTGGAGTGTTGGGGGGGAGGATGGCTACACCTTC. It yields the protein CAWSVGGEDGYTF. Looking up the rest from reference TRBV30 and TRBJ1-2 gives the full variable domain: SQTIHQWPATLVQPVGSPLSLECTVEGTSNPNLYWYRQAAGRGLQLLFYSVGIGQISSEVPQNLSASRPQDRQFILSSKKLLLSDSGFYLCAWSVGGEDGYTFGSGTRLTVV.

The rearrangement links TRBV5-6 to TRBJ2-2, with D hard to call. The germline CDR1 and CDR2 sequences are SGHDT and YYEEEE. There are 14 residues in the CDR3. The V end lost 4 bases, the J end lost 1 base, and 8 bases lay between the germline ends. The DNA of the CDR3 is TGTGCCAGCAGCCGGGCCCGGAACACCGGGGAGCTGTTTTTT. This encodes CASSRARNTGELFF.

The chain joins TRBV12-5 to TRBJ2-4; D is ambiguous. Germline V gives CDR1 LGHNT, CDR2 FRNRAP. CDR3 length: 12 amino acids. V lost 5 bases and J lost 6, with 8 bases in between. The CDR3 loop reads CASGPAGNIQYF. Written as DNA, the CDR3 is TGTGCTAGTGGTCCCGCAGGAAACATTCAGTACTTC.

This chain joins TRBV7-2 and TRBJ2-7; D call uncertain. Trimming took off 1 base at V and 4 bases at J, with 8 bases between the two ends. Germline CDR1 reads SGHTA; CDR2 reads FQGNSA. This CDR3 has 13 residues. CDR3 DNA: TGTGCCAGCAGCTTAGTCTTCTGGTACGAGCAGTACTTC. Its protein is CASSLVFWYEQYF.

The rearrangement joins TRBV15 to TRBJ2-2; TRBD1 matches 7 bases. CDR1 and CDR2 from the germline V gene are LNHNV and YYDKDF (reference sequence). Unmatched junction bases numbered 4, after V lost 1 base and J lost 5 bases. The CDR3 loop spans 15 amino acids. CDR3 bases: TGTGCCACCAGCAGAGGGGAGACAGGGACCGGGGAGCTGTTTTTT. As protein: CATSRGETGTGELFF.

The CDR3 bases are TGCAGCGGGTACGGGACACCAGGCTACGAGCAGTACTTC. Its translation is CSGYGTPGYEQYF. V and J are TRBV29-1 and TRBJ2-7, with D perhaps TRBD1 (6 bases). Germline values: CDR1 SQVTM, CDR2 ANQGSEA. CDR3 length: 13 residues. V lost 7 bases, J lost 3 bases, and 16 bases lay in between.

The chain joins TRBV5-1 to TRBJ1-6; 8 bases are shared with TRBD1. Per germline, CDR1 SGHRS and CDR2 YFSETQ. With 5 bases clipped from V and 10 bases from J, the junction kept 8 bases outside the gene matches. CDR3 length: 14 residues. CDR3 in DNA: TGCGCCAGCAGATGGGGACAGGTAATCTCACCCCTCCACTTT. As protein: CASRWGQVISPLHF.

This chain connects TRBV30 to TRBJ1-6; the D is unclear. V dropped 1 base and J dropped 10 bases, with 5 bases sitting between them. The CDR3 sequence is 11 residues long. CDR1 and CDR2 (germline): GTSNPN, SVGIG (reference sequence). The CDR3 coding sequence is TGTGCCTGGAGTGGTAACTCACCCCTCCACTTT. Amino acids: CAWSGNSPLHF.

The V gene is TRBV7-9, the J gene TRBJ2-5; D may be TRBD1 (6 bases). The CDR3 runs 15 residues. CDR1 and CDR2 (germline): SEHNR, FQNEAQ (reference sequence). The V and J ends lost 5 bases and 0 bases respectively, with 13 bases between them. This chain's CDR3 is CASSIPGTYQETQYF. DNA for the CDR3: TGTGCCAGCAGCATACCGGGGACATACCAAGAGACCCAGTACTTC.

In nucleotides, the CDR3 is TGTGCCTGGACCGTAGACACAGACACTGAAGCTTTCTTT. It specifies CAWTVDTDTEAFF. This chain links TRBV30 with TRBJ1-1, with D unclear. The V gene's germline CDR1 is GTSNPN and CDR2 SVGIG (reference sequence). The CDR3 totals 13 residues. Trimming removed 4 bases at V and 3 bases at J, with 12 bases between.

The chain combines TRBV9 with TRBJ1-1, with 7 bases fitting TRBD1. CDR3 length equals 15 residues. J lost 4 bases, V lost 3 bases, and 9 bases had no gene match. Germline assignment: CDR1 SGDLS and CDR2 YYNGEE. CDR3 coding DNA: TGTGCCAGCAGCGCCATTGGCAGGGGGACCACTGAAGCTTTCTTT. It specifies CASSAIGRGTTEAFF.

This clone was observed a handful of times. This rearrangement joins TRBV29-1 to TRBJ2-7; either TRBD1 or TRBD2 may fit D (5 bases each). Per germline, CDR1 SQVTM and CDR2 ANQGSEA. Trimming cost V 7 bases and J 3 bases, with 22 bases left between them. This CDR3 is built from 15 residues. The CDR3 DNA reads TGCAGCGGAATAAGGGACGGAGAAGGGAACTACGAGCAGTACTTC. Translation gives CSGIRDGEGNYEQYF.

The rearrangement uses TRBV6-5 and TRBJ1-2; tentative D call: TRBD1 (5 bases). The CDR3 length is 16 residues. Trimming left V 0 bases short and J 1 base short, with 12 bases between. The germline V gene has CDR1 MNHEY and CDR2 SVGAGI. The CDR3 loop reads CASSYSSGEFNYGYTF. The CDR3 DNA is TGTGCCAGCAGTTACTCTTCGGGGGAGTTTAACTATGGCTACACCTTC.

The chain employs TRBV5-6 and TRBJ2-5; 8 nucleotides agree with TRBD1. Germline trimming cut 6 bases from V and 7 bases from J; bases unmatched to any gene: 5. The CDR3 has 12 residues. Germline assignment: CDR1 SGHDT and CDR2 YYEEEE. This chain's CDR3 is CASTGQGVTQYF. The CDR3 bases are TGTGCCAGCACCGGACAGGGTGTGACCCAGTACTTC.